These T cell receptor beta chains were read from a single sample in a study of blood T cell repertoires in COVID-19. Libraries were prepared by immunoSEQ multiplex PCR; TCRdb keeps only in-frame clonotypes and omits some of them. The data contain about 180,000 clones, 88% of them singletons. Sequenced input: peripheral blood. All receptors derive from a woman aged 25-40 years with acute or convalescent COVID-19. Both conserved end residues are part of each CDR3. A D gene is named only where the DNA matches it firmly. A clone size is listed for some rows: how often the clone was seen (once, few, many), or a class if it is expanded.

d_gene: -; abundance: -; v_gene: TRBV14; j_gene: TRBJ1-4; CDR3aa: CASSQGGSEKLFF; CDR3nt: TGTGCCAGCAGCCAGGGGGGAAGTGAAAAACTGTTTTTT
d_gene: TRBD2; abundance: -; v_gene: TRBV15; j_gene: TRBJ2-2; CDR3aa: CAIPAFSGRGGELFF; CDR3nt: TGTGCCATACCCGCTTTTAGCGGGAGAGGCGGGGAGCTGTTTTTT
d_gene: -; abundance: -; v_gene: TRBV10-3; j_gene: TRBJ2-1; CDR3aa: CAIKDSTDEQFF; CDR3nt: TGTGCCATCAAAGATTCGACAGATGAGCAGTTCTTC
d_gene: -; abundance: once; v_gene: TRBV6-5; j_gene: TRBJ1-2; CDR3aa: CASSYSDSGYTF; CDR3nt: TGTGCCAGCAGTTACAGTGACTCTGGCTACACCTTC
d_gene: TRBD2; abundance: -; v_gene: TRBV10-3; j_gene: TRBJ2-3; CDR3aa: CAISLLAGSTDTQYF; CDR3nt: TGTGCCATCAGTCTACTAGCGGGAAGCACAGATACGCAGTATTTT
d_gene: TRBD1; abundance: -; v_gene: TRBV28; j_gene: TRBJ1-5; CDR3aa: CASSLMGQGIEPQHF; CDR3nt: TGTGCCAGCAGTTTAATGGGACAGGGGATCGAGCCCCAGCATTTT
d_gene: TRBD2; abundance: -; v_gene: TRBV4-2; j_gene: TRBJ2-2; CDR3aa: CASSGTGGPDGELFF; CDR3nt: TGTGCCAGCAGCGGGACGGGGGGGCCCGACGGGGAGCTGTTTTTT
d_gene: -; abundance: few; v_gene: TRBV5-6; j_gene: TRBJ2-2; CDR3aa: CASSPFSTNTGELFF; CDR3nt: TGTGCCAGCAGCCCGTTCTCGACTAACACCGGGGAGCTGTTTTTT
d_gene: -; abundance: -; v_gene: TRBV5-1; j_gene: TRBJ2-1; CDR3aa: CASSLGLISYNEQFF; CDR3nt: TGCGCCAGCAGCTTGGGACTCATATCCTACAATGAGCAGTTCTTC
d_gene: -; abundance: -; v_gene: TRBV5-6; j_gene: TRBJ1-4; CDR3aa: CASSRAGVSEKLFF; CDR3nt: TGTGCCAGCAGTCGGGCAGGGGTATCCGAAAAACTGTTTTTT
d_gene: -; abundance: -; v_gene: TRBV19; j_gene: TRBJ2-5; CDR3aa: CASGVAGETQYF; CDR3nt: TGTGCCAGTGGTGTGGCGGGTGAGACCCAGTACTTC
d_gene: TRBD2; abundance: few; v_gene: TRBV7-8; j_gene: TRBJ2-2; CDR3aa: CASSRRTSENTGELFF; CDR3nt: TGTGCCAGCAGCCGAAGGACTAGCGAGAACACCGGGGAGCTGTTTTTT
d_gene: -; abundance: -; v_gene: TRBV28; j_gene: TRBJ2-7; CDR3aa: CASSSPEISYEQYF; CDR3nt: TGTGCCAGCAGTTCCCCAGAAATCTCCTACGAGCAGTACTTC
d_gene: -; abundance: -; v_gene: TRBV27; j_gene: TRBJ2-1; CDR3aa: CASSLSWGDSVDEQFF; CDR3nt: TGTGCCAGCAGTTTATCTTGGGGGGACTCAGTGGATGAGCAGTTCTTC
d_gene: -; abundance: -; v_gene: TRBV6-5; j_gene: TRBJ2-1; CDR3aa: CASSYSQSPNEQFF; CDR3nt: TGTGCCAGCAGTTACTCACAGAGCCCGAATGAGCAGTTCTTC
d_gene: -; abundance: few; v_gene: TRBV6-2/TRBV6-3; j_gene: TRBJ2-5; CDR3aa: CASSSRQETQYF; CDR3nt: TGTGCCAGCAGTTCCCGGCAAGAGACCCAGTACTTC
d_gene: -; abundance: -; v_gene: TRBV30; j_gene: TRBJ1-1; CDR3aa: CAWSVEVEAFF; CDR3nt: TGTGCCTGGAGTGTCGAGGTTGAAGCTTTCTTT
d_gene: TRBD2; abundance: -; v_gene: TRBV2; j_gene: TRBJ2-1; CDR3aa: CASKTSPTSSYNEQFF; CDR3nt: TGTGCCAGCAAGACTAGCCCTACGAGCTCCTACAATGAGCAGTTCTTC
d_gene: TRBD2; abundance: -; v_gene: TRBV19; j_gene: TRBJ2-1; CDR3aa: CASSMDSGRGEQFF; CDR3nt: TGTGCCAGTAGTATGGATTCGGGGAGGGGTGAGCAGTTCTTC
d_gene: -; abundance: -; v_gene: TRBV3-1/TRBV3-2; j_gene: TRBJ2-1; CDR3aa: CASSQAGVYNEQFF; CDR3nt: TGTGCCAGCAGCCAAGCCGGTGTTTACAATGAGCAGTTCTTC
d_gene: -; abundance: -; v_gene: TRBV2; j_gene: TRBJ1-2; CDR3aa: CASSVRGNYGYTF; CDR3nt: TGTGCCAGCAGCGTCCGGGGTAACTATGGCTACACCTTC
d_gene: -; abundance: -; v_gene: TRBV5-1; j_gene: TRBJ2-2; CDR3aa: CASSLSADWTANTGELFF; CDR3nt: TGCGCCAGCAGCTTGTCCGCCGATTGGACTGCGAACACCGGGGAGCTGTTTTTT
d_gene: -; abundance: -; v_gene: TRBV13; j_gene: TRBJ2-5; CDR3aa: CASILTGEETQYF; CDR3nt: TGTGCCAGCATTCTAACGGGAGAAGAGACCCAGTACTTC
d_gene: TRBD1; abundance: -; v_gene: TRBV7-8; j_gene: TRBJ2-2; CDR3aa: CASTRDRLNTGELFF; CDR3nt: TGTGCCAGCACCCGGGACAGGCTGAACACCGGGGAGCTGTTTTTT
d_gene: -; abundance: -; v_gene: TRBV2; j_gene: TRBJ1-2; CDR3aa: CASSTTTETHGYTF; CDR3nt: TGTGCCAGCAGTACTACGACAGAAACCCACGGCTACACCTTC
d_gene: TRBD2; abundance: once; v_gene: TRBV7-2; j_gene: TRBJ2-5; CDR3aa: CASTGLAGEGETQYF; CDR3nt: TGTGCCAGCACTGGACTAGCGGGAGAGGGAGAGACCCAGTACTTC
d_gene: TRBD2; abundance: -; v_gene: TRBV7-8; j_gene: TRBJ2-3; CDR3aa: CASSTTSGRAPGQYF; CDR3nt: TGTGCCAGCAGCACGACTAGCGGGAGGGCTCCCGGGCAATATTTT
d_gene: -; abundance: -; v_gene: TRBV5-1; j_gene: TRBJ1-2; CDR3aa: CASSPDRNYGYTF; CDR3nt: TGCGCCAGCAGCCCTGACAGAAACTATGGCTACACCTTC
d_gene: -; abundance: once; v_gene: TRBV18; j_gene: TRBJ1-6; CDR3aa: CASSPLGDTNSPLHF; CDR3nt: TGTGCCAGCTCACCGCTCGGGGACACCAATTCACCCCTCCACTTT
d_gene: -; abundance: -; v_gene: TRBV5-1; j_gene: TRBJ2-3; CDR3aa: CASSLGLVYGDTQYF; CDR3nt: TGCGCCAGCAGCTTGGGACTAGTGTACGGGGATACGCAGTATTTT
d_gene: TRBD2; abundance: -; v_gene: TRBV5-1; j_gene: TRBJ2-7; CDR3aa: CASGLAGSYEQYF; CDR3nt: TGCGCCAGCGGTCTAGCGGGATCCTACGAGCAGTACTTC
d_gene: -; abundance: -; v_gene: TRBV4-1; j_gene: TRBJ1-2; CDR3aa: CASSQVQGYGYTF; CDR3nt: TGCGCCAGCAGCCAAGTTCAGGGCTATGGCTACACCTTC
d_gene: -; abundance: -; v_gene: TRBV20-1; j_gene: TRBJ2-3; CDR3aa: CSAPSTDTQYF; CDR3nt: TGCAGTGCTCCTAGCACAGATACGCAGTATTTT
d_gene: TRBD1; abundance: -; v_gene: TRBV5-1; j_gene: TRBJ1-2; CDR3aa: CASNEDRGYGYTF; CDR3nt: TGCGCCAGCAACGAGGACAGGGGCTATGGCTACACCTTC
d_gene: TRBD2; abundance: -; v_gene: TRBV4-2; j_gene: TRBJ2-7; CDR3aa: CASSQLAGGFEQYF; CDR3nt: TGTGCCAGCAGCCAGTTAGCGGGAGGATTCGAGCAGTACTTC
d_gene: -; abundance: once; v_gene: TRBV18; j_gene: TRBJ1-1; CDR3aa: CASILIEAFF; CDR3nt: TGTGCCAGCATCTTAATTGAAGCTTTCTTT
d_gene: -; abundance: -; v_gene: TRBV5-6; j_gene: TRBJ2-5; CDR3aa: CASSLVSIETQYF; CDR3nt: TGTGCCAGCAGCTTGGTCTCTATTGAGACCCAGTACTTC
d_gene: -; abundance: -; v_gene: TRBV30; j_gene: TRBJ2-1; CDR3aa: CAWSADSYNEQFF; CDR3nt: TGTGCCTGGAGTGCAGACTCCTACAATGAGCAGTTCTTC
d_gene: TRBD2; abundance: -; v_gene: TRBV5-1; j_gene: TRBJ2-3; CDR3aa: CASSLSGRTDTQYF; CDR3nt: TGCGCCAGCAGCTTGAGCGGGAGGACAGATACGCAGTATTTT
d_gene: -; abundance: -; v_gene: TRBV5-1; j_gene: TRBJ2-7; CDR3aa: CASSFPNYEQYF; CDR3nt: TGCGCCAGCAGCTTCCCCAACTACGAGCAGTACTTC
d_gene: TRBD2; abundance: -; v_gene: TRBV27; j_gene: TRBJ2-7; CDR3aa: CASSPTPGLAGEQYF; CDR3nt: TGTGCCAGCAGTCCAACGCCGGGACTAGCGGGCGAGCAGTACTTC
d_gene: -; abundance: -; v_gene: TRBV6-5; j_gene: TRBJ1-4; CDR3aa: CASSSAGGNEKLFF; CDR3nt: TGTGCCAGCAGCTCTGCGGGAGGAAACGAAAAACTGTTTTTT
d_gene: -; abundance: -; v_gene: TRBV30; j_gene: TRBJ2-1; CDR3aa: CAWLPPGFAGEQFF; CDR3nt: TGTGCCTGGCTCCCACCGGGGTTCGCAGGTGAGCAGTTCTTC
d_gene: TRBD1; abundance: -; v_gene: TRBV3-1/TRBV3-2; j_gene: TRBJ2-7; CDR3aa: CASSRTGPAYEQYF; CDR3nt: TGTGCCAGCAGTCGGACAGGACCCGCGTACGAGCAGTACTTC
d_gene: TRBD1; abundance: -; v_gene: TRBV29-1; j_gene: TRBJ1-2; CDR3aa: CSVESIIDRADGYTF; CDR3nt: TGCAGCGTTGAATCCATCATTGACAGGGCGGATGGCTACACCTTC
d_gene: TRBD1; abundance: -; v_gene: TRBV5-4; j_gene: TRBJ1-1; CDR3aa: CASSLSRDREAFF; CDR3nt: TGTGCCAGCAGCTTGAGCCGGGACAGAGAAGCTTTCTTT
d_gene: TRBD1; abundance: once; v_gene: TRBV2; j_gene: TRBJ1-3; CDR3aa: CASRSTGEAGNTIYF; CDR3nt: TGTGCCAGCAGGAGTACAGGGGAAGCTGGAAACACCATATATTTT
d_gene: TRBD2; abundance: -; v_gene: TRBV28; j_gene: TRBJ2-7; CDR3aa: CASSLGGDEPYEQYF; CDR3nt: TGTGCCAGCAGTTTAGGGGGGGACGAACCATACGAGCAGTACTTC
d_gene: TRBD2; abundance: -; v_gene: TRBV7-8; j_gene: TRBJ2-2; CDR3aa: CASSLVGGTGELFF; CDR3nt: TGTGCCAGCAGCTTAGTCGGGGGGACCGGGGAGCTGTTTTTT
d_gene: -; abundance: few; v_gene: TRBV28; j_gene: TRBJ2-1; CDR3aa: CASSLYNEQFF; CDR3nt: TGTGCCAGCAGCCTATACAATGAGCAGTTCTTC
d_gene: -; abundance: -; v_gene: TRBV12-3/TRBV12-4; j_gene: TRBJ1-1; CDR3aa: CASKQQGSAFF; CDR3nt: TGTGCCAGCAAGCAACAGGGAAGTGCTTTCTTT
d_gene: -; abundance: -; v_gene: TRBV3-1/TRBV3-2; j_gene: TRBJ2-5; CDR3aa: CASEGGGLQETQYF; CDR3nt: TGTGCCAGCGAAGGAGGGGGCCTCCAAGAGACCCAGTACTTC
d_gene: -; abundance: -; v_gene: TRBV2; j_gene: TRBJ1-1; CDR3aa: CASSKTAMNTEAFF; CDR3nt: TGTGCCAGCAGTAAGACTGCCATGAACACTGAAGCTTTCTTT
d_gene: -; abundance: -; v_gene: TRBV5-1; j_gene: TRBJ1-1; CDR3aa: CASSSDRLNTEAFF; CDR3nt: TGCGCCAGCAGCTCCGACAGGTTGAACACTGAAGCTTTCTTT
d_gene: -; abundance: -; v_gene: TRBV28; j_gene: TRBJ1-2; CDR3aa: CASSPRRGWGYTF; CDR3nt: TGTGCCAGCAGCCCAAGGAGGGGTTGGGGCTACACCTTC